This is a list of T cell receptor beta chains from one sample in a study of blood T cell repertoires in COVID-19. Repertoires were generated with immunoSEQ multiplex PCR, while TCRdb's copy carries only in-frame clones and drops some. The repertoire holds 45,000 to 65,000 clones, with roughly 90% as singletons. The source material was peripheral blood. These receptors all come from a middle-aged man with acute or convalescent COVID-19. Each CDR3 is given with its conserved first and last residue. D genes are given only for firm matches. A row's size may be missing; if present it is once, few, many or a size class.

clone_size,d_call,v_call,j_call,cdr3_nt,cdr3_aa
once,NA,TRBV9,TRBJ2-3,TGTGCCAGCAGCGTAGGAGGTAGCACAGATACGCAGTATTTT,CASSVGGSTDTQYF
NA,TRBD2,TRBV4-3,TRBJ2-7,TGCGCCAGCAGCCCGGGAGGTGCTTTAAAAGAGCAGTACTTC,CASSPGGALKEQYF
NA,NA,TRBV5-6,TRBJ2-2,TGTGCCAGCAGCTTGGTGAGATTAGCGGCCGGGGAGCTGTTTTTT,CASSLVRLAAGELFF
few,TRBD2,TRBV7-9,TRBJ2-1,TGTGCCCCCAGCGGGAGCCCCGACAATGAGCAGTTCTTC,CAPSGSPDNEQFF
NA,NA,TRBV18,TRBJ1-1,TGTGCCAGCTCACCAGGCGGTACGGGCACTGAAGCTTTCTTT,CASSPGGTGTEAFF
NA,NA,TRBV24-1,TRBJ1-2,TGTGCCACCAGTGACCCCGCACGGGGGGCGCCGGACTATGGCTACACCTTC,CATSDPARGAPDYGYTF
NA,TRBD2,TRBV3-1/TRBV3-2,TRBJ2-3,TGTGCCAGCAGCCGAGGGATGGGGGGGATTTCAGATACGCAGTATTTT,CASSRGMGGISDTQYF
NA,NA,TRBV5-8,TRBJ1-1,TGTGCCAGCAGCTTGGGAGAGCGGGCGAACACTGAAGCTTTCTTT,CASSLGERANTEAFF
NA,NA,TRBV7-8,TRBJ2-7,TGTGCCAGCAGCCTTCCGCGGGACGAGCAGTACTTC,CASSLPRDEQYF
NA,TRBD1,TRBV5-1,TRBJ1-1,TGCGCCAGCAGCTTGGGGGACAGGGAGAACACTGAAGCTTTCTTT,CASSLGDRENTEAFF
NA,NA,TRBV7-8,TRBJ1-3,TGTGCCAGCAGCTTAGCGAGCGGGGATTCTGGAAACACCATATATTTT,CASSLASGDSGNTIYF
NA,TRBD1,TRBV5-6,TRBJ1-1,TGTGCCAGCAGCTCACACCACAGGGGGGGGACTGAAGCTTTCTTT,CASSSHHRGGTEAFF
few,NA,TRBV5-3,TRBJ2-7,TGTGCCAGAAGCTTTACTCGCGAGGTGTGGTCAGACGAGCAGTACTTC,CARSFTREVWSDEQYF
few,TRBD2,TRBV30,TRBJ2-7,TGTGCCTGGAGTGTAGGACTAGCGGGAGATGACGAGCAGTACTTC,CAWSVGLAGDDEQYF
NA,NA,TRBV3-1/TRBV3-2,TRBJ2-2,TGTGCCAGCAGCCGAGTAGCGACGAACACCGGGGAGCTGTTTTTT,CASSRVATNTGELFF
NA,TRBD2,TRBV12-5,TRBJ2-7,TGTGCTAGTGGTTTCGGAGCGGGAGGTCTCTCCGAGCAGTACTTC,CASGFGAGGLSEQYF
NA,NA,TRBV5-1,TRBJ2-7,TGCGCCAGCAGCTCGACTAACCTCCTAGCCTACGAGCAGTACTTC,CASSSTNLLAYEQYF
NA,NA,TRBV9,TRBJ1-3,TGTGCCAGCAGCGTAAGCGTCCCCATGACCCTAAGCTCTGGAAACACCATATATTTT,CASSVSVPMTLSSGNTIYF
NA,TRBD2,TRBV27,TRBJ2-5,TGTGCCAGCAGTAGGTCTAGCGGGAGCGGAGAGACCCAGTACTTC,CASSRSSGSGETQYF
NA,TRBD1,TRBV6-5,TRBJ2-7,TGTGCCAGCAGCCGGGACAGCGAATACTACGAGCAGTACTTC,CASSRDSEYYEQYF
NA,NA,TRBV19,TRBJ2-7,TGTGCCAGTAGTATTAGAGGGTATGAGCAGTACTTC,CASSIRGYEQYF
NA,TRBD2,TRBV19,TRBJ2-1,TGTGCCAGTAGTTCCGACTCCGGGACTAGAATCGATGAGCAGTTCTTC,CASSSDSGTRIDEQFF
NA,NA,TRBV7-9,TRBJ1-2,TGTGCCAGCAGCTACGCAGGGGTGGCGGCCTACACCTTC,CASSYAGVAAYTF
NA,TRBD1,TRBV5-1,TRBJ1-1,TGCGCCAGCAGCTCATATCCGGGACAGCGTATCGCGGACACTGAAGCTTTCTTT,CASSSYPGQRIADTEAFF
NA,TRBD1,TRBV6-6,TRBJ2-7,TGTGCCAGCACCTACGGGACAGGGGCTAGCTACGAGCAGTACTTC,CASTYGTGASYEQYF
NA,TRBD2,TRBV11-2,TRBJ2-3,TGTGCCAGCAGCCTTCCGGGACTAGCCCCCGAGGGTGGCACAGATACGCAGTATTTT,CASSLPGLAPEGGTDTQYF
NA,TRBD1,TRBV7-2,TRBJ1-5,TGTGCCAGCAGCAGACAGGGTAGCAATCAGCCCCAGCATTTT,CASSRQGSNQPQHF
NA,TRBD2,TRBV13,TRBJ2-5,TGTGCCAGCAGCTCTAAAGCTAGCGGGGCTGGGGAGACCCAGTACTTC,CASSSKASGAGETQYF
NA,TRBD1,TRBV10-3,TRBJ2-7,TGTGCCATCAGTGGGGGACAGGGGGACTCCTACGAGCAGTACTTC,CAISGGQGDSYEQYF
NA,TRBD2,TRBV24-1,TRBJ2-5,TGTGCCACCTTACGGACTAGCGGTCAAGAGACCCAGTACTTC,CATLRTSGQETQYF
NA,NA,TRBV29-1,TRBJ2-7,TGCAGCGTTCAGGGGTCTGGGGACGAGCAGTACTTC,CSVQGSGDEQYF